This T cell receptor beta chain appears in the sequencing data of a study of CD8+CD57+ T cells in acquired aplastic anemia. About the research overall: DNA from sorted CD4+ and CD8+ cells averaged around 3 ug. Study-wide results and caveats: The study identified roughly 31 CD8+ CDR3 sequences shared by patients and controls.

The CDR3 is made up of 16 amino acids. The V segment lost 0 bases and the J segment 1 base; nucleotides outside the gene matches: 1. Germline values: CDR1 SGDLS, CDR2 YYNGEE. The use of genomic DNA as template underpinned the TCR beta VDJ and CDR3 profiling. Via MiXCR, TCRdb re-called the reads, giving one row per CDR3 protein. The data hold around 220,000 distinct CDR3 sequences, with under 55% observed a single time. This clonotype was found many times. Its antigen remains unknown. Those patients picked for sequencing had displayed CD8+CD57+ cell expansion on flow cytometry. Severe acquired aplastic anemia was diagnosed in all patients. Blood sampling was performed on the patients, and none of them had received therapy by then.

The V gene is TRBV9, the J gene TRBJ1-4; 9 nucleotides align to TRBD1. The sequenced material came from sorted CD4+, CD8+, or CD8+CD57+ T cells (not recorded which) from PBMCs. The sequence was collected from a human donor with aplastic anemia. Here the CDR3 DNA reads TGTGCCAGCAGCGTAGAGGGACAGGGAACTAATGAAAAACTGTTTTTT. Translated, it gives CASSVEGQGTNEKLFF.